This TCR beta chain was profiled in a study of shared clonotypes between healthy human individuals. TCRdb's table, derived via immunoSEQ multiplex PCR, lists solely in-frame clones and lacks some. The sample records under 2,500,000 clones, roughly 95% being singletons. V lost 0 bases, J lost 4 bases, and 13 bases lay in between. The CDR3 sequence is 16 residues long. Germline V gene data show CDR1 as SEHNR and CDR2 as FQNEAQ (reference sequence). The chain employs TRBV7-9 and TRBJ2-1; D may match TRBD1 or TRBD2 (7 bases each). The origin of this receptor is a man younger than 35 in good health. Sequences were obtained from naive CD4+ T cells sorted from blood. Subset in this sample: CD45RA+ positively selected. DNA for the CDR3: TGTGCCAGCAGCTTAGCGAGCGGGACAGAATACAATGAGCAGTTCTTC. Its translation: CASSLASGTEYNEQFF.